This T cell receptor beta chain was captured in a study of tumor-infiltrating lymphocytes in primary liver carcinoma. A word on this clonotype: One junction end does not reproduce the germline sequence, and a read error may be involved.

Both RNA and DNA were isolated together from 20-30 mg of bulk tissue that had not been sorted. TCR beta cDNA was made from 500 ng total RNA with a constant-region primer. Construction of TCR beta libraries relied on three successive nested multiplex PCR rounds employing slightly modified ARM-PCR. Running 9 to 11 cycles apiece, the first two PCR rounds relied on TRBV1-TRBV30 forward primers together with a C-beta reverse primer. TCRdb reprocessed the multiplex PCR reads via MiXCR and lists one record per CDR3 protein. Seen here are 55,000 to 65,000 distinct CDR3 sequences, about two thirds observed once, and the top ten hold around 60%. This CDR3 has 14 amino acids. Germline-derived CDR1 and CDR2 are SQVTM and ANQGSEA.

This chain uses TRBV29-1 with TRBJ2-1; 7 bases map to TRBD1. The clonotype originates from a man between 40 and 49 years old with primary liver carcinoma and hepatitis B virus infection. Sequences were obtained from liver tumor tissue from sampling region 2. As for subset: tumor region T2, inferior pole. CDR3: CSVDRDSAYNEQLF. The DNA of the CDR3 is TGCAGCGTTGATCGGGACAGTGCCTACAATGAGCAGCTCTTC.